One sample yielded the 3 T cell receptor beta chains listed below, sequenced in a study of blood T cell repertoires in COVID-19. Method: immunoSEQ multiplex PCR; TCRdb's copy keeps in-frame clones and lacks some. Seen here are 250,000 to 300,000 clones, approximately 90% observed once, and the top ten hold 2.2%. The sample taken for sequencing was peripheral blood. Every receptor here comes from a woman aged 25 to 39 with COVID-19, enrolled during active disease.

The chain carries TRBV5-1 and TRBJ1-4, with no clear D. Trimming removed 5 bases at V and 5 bases at J, with 13 bases between. CDR1 is SGHRS, CDR2 YFSETQ, per germline. The CDR3 length is 14 residues. The CDR3: CASSRENSNEKLFF. The CDR3 DNA is TGCGCCAGCAGTCGGGAAAATTCCAATGAAAAACTGTTTTTT.

This clone is a singleton in its sample. This rearrangement joins TRBV28 to TRBJ1-4; D not certain. V was pared by 7 bases and J by 0 bases, with 6 bases between. Germline V gene lookup returns CDR1 MDHEN and CDR2 SYDVKM. The CDR3 length is 13 residues. This CDR3 is CASTVATNEKLFF. In DNA form, the CDR3 reads TGTGCCAGCACGGTTGCAACTAATGAAAAACTGTTTTTT.

Details on this clone: Relative to the germline gene, one junction end is altered; a read error may explain this. The chain links TRBV2 to TRBJ1-2; D remains unclear. Germline V gene data show CDR1 as SNHLY and CDR2 as FYNNEI. This CDR3 spans 11 amino acids. CDR3 protein: CATVRDYGYTF. Written as DNA, the CDR3 is TGCGCAACCGTACGGGACTATGGCTACACCTTC.